Below, one T cell receptor (beta chain) is given with its context. What it binds is not known. TCRdb's table, derived via immunoSEQ multiplex PCR, lists solely in-frame clones and lacks some. Found here are 20,000 to 25,000 clones, about four fifths of them singletons; the top ten hold less than 4%. This sample was taken from a study of CD4+ T cells in melanoma. This CDR3 has 15 residues. Germline loops: CDR1 SGHRS, CDR2 YFSETQ. Trimming shortened V by 2 bases and J by 4 bases, and 14 bases separated the two germline ends. General study points: A reported correlation linked neoantigen-specific CD4+ T cells to CD8+, macrophage and B cell function. In melanoma, neoantigen-specific CD4+ T cells reportedly differed in differentiation state.

The origin of this receptor is a human donor with melanoma. J is TRBJ2-3 and V is TRBV5-1; D not certain. Sequenced material: cells from a culture (not recorded whether cultured in vitro). The CDR3 loop is CASSLALSVADTQYF. The CDR3 DNA reads as TGCGCCAGCAGCTTAGCCCTTTCAGTTGCAGATACGCAGTATTTT.